This TCR beta chain was sequenced in a study of cytomegalovirus exposure and HLA in healthy donors. Study outcomes and limitations: TRBV6-2, TRBV6-3 and other indistinguishable V segments were excluded. Earlier findings revealed that most TCR beta V segments proved productive either about 87% or about 30% of the time.

The germline V gene encodes CDR1 LNHDA and CDR2 SQIVND (reference sequence). The ends were cut back, 5 bases at V and 6 bases at J, with 17 bases in the middle. The CDR3 totals 15 residues. The PCR ran on 60 Vbeta and 13 Jbeta primers. Sequenced by immunoSEQ multiplex PCR; TCRdb stores in-frame clones only, minus some. The table has about 150,000 clones, around 74% seen once. On this clone: Its antigen remains unknown.

The receptor's source is a man aged 18 to 30 in good health and CMV-seronegative. This sequence joins TRBV19 and TRBJ1-5; a weak D match, TRBD1 (6 bases). Sequencing used PBMCs. The CDR3 nucleotides are TGTGCCAGTAGTGTCCCCGGGGGGCACGGTCAGCCCCAGCATTTT. It translates to CASSVPGGHGQPQHF.